This T cell receptor (beta chain) was captured in a study of blood T cell repertoires in COVID-19. Study as a whole: The study drew acute and convalescent COVID-19 samples from the United States, Italy and Spain. Nucleic acid was either cDNA or gDNA, and it came from T cells, B-cell-depleted T cells, or PBMCs.

As processed by the authors: Nucleated cell number was recorded as an estimate derived from reference gene primer amplification. Repertoires were generated with immunoSEQ multiplex PCR, while TCRdb's copy carries only in-frame clones and drops some. V, J and clone size are taken as reported in that table, and D and trimming were inferred from the DNA itself. The sample lists around 100,000 clones; around 91% were seen once. Germline CDR1 and CDR2: MNHEY and SVGAGI. The length of the CDR3 is 16 residues. The V and J ends lost 4 bases and 0 bases, in that order; junction bases with no gene match: 5. J is TRBJ2-1 and V is TRBV6-5; 8 bases match TRBD2. The sample was peripheral blood. This TCR derives from a woman of 80 years or more with acute or convalescent COVID-19. For the CDR3, the DNA is TGTGCCAGCAGTTTTGTAGCGGGGAGCTCCTACAATGAGCAGTTCTTC. It codes for CASSFVAGSSYNEQFF.